These 13 T cell receptor beta chains came from one sample sequenced in a study of blood T cell repertoires in COVID-19. TCRdb's copy holds only in-frame clones and misses some; the assay was immunoSEQ multiplex PCR. The sample lists 120,000 to 150,000 clones, roughly 80% seen once, with roughly 4.5% in the top ten. Material: peripheral blood. The receptors derive from a human donor in a cohort sampled during active COVID-19.

This clone was counted only a few times. The rearrangement joins TRBV2 to TRBJ2-3; 11 nucleotides match TRBD2. Germline V gene lookup returns CDR1 SNHLY and CDR2 FYNNEI. This CDR3 has 16 amino acids. V was clipped by 6 bases and J by 6 bases; unmatched bases: 11. CDR3 in amino acids: CASSTLAGAFLDTQYF. DNA of the CDR3: TGTGCCAGCAGCACACTAGCGGGGGCTTTCCTCGATACGCAGTATTTT.

The chain has TRBV3-1 (or the pseudogene TRBV3-2) and TRBJ1-1; D unresolved. CDR1 and CDR2 (germline): LGHDT, YNNKEL (reference sequence). The CDR3 is 14 amino acids. Deletions cut 4 bases from V and 3 bases from J, with 12 bases between. The CDR3 loop reads CASSLAPRDTEAFF. The DNA of the CDR3 is TGTGCCAGCAGCCTGGCACCGAGGGACACTGAAGCTTTCTTT.

The rearrangement joins TRBV4-1 to TRBJ2-2; maybe TRBD2 (6 bases). The CDR3 covers 16 residues. CDR1 and CDR2 from the germline V gene are MGHRA and YSYEKL. V was trimmed by 4 bases and J by 3 bases, leaving 15 bases between them. In DNA, the CDR3 is TGCGCCAGCAGCCCCTCGGGACGGAGGGACACCGGGGAGCTGTTTTTT. This translates into CASSPSGRRDTGELFF.

The rearrangement links TRBV25-1 to TRBJ1-2; tentatively, D is TRBD1 (5 bases). Per germline, CDR1 MGHDK and CDR2 SYGVNS. Trimming took 6 bases from V and 4 from J, leaving 9 bases between them. CDR3 length: 12 amino acids. The CDR3 here is CASRGGGYGYTF. CDR3 nucleotides: TGTGCCAGCAGGGGGGGAGGCTATGGCTACACCTTC.

The V and J genes are TRBV6-5 and TRBJ2-6; D remains ambiguous. V dropped 5 bases and J dropped 1 base, with 6 bases sitting between them. There are 14 residues in the CDR3. CDR1 is MNHEY and CDR2 is SVGAGI in the germline V gene. DNA of the CDR3: TGTGCCAGCAGTCACAGATCTGGGGCCAACGTCCTGACTTTC. Protein product: CASSHRSGANVLTF.

The chain couples TRBV21-1 to TRBJ2-1; the table gives TRBD2 as D, unverified against the DNA. TRBV21-1 is labeled a pseudogene. The CDR3 totals 15 residues. CDR3 residues: CASNMERGAGDEQFF. The CDR3 coding sequence is TGTGCCAGCAACATGGAGCGGGGGGCCGGAGATGAGCAGTTCTTC.

This chain uses TRBV5-4 with TRBJ2-1, with 7 bases matching TRBD1. J was trimmed by 3 bases and V by 4 bases; bases with no gene match: 1. The CDR3 is 13 amino acids. The germline CDR1 and CDR2 sequences are SGHNT and YYREEE (reference sequence). CDR3 bases: TGTGCCAGCAGCCGGGACAGCTACAATGAGCAGTTCTTC. It is translated as CASSRDSYNEQFF.

This chain connects TRBV10-3 to TRBJ2-1; 10 positions agree with TRBD2. CDR1 is ENHRY, CDR2 SYGVKD, per germline. Trimming at V came to 4 bases and at J to 6 bases, leaving 9 bases not matched to a gene. This CDR3 region has 16 residues. The DNA for the CDR3 is TGTGCCATCAGTGCCCTTAGCGGGAGGACCCTCAATGAGCAGTTCTTC. Amino acid sequence: CAISALSGRTLNEQFF.

The genes are TRBV29-1 and TRBJ2-5; D is uncertain. The ends were cut back, 4 bases at V and 2 bases at J, with 14 bases in the middle. The CDR3 is 14 amino acids. CDR1 and CDR2 (germline): SQVTM, ANQGSEA. The CDR3 bases are TGCAGCGTTGGTTATAACACAAGACAAGAGACCCAGTACTTC. Translated: CSVGYNTRQETQYF.

This clone is a singleton in its sample. This chain connects TRBV19 to TRBJ2-1, with 16 nucleotides matching TRBD2. J gave up 8 bases and V 4 bases, and 5 bases lay outside the gene matches. The CDR3 consists of 16 residues. CDR1 and CDR2 from the germline V gene are LNHDA and SQIVND (reference sequence). CDR3 amino acids: CASSSPGLAGGDEQFF. CDR3 in DNA: TGTGCCAGTAGTAGTCCGGGACTAGCGGGGGGGGATGAGCAGTTCTTC.

The chain carries TRBV6-5 and TRBJ2-2, with 8 bases aligning to TRBD1. The CDR3 covers 14 residues. Germline CDR1 is MNHEY and CDR2 is SVGAGI. The trim removed 10 bases at V and 0 bases at J, leaving 4 bases unmatched. The CDR3 loop is CATGQGSNTGELFF. CDR3 DNA: TGTGCCACCGGACAGGGCTCGAACACCGGGGAGCTGTTTTTT.

The V gene is TRBV28, the J gene TRBJ1-2; D may be TRBD1 (5 bases). Germline V gene sequence: CDR1 MDHEN, CDR2 SYDVKM. V lost 2 bases to trimming and J lost 4 bases, with 17 bases between them. This CDR3 has 16 residues. Here the CDR3 reads CASSLHTGGGVYGYTF. The CDR3 nucleotides are TGTGCCAGCAGTTTACATACCGGGGGAGGGGTCTATGGCTACACCTTC.

The gene calls are TRBV25-1 and TRBJ1-2, with D possibly matching TRBD1 (6 bases). Trimming pared 1 base from V and 2 bases from J, leaving 11 bases between. CDR3 size: 15 residues. Per germline, CDR1 MGHDK and CDR2 SYGVNS. The CDR3 loop reads CASSEWGGGNYGYTF. Here the CDR3 DNA reads TGTGCCAGCAGTGAATGGGGAGGGGGGAACTATGGCTACACCTTC.